The present T cell receptor beta chain was sequenced within a study of control samples from healthy donors and cancer patients. This clone was observed a single time. The protocol was immunoSEQ multiplex PCR, while the TCRdb copy is restricted to in-frame clones and leaves out a portion. Of approximately 160,000 clones listed, roughly nine tenths are singletons. This sequence originates from a woman in her 30s in good health. Sequenced sample: blood.

CDR3 in amino acids: CASSYPPKQTQYF. CDR3 coding DNA: TGTGCCAGCAGTTACCCACCTAAACAGACCCAGTACTTC. This rearrangement joins TRBV6-2 or TRBV6-3 to TRBJ2-5; D is unclear. Germline values: CDR1 MNHEY, CDR2 SVGEGT. V shed 2 bases and J shed 6 bases, with 10 bases lying between them. The CDR3 extends over 13 amino acids.